This TCR beta chain was recovered during a study of immune cell composition in non-small cell lung cancer. Overall study results and limits: Squamous carcinomas (approximately 75%) more often had tumour-associated clones >0.5% than adenocarcinomas (approximately 35%).

Produced via immunoSEQ multiplex PCR; TCRdb's table is partial and in-frame only. The sample yields 15,000 to 20,000 clones, 70% to 80% seen once. This clone was detected only a few times. Its antigen is as yet unknown. Normal lung was sampled as far from the tumour as possible, at least 3 cm. The CDR3 contains 14 residues. V was pared by 5 bases and J by 0 bases, with 10 bases between. In germline, CDR1 is MDHEN, CDR2 SYDVKM. This same sample was also part of a study on CD4 T cells in lung cancer.

The source material was non-adjacent lung tissue. This rearrangement joins TRBV28 to TRBJ1-1; possibly TRBD1 for D (5 bases). The origin of this receptor is a human donor with non-small cell lung cancer. CDR3 DNA sequence: TGTGCCAGCAGTCGGGGCTCTCTGAACACTGAAGCTTTCTTT. It translates to CASSRGSLNTEAFF.